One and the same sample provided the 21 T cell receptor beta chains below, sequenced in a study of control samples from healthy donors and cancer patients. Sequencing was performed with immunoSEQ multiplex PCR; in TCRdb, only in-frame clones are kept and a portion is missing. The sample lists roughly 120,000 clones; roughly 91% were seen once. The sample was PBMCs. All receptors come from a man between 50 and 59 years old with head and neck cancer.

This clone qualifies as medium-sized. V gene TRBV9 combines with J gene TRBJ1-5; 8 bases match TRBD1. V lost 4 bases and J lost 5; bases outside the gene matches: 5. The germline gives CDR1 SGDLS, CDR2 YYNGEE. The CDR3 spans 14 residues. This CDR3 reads CASSPGQGDQPQHF. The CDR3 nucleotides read TGTGCCAGCAGCCCCGGACAGGGTGATCAGCCCCAGCATTTT.

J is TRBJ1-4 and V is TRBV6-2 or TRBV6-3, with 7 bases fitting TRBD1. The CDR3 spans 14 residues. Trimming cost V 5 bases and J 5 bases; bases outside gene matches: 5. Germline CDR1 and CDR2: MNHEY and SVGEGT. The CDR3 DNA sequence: TGTGCCAGCAGTCAAGGGACAGCGAATGAAAAACTGTTTTTT. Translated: CASSQGTANEKLFF.

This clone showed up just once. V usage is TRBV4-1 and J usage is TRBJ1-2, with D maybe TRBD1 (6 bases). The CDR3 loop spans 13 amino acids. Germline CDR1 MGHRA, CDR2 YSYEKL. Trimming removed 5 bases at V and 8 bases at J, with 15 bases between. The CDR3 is CASSFAGGGGYTF. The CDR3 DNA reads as TGCGCCAGCAGCTTCGCGGGAGGGGGAGGCTACACCTTC.

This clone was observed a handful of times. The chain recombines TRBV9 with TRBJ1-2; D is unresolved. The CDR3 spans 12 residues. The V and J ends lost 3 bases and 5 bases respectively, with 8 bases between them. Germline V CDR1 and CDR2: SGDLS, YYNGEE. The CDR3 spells CASSGLGYGYTF. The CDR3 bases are TGTGCCAGCAGCGGACTAGGGTATGGCTACACCTTC.

The CDR3 region has the DNA TGTGCCAGCAGTTTCGTCAGCAGGGACGAGCAGTACTTC. This gives the protein CASSFVSRDEQYF. This sequence joins TRBV6-6 and TRBJ2-7, with D possibly TRBD1 on 5 matching bases. The CDR3 totals 13 residues. CDR1 is MNHNY and CDR2 is SVGAGI in the germline V gene (reference sequence). Trimming left V 4 bases short and J 5 bases short, with 12 bases between.

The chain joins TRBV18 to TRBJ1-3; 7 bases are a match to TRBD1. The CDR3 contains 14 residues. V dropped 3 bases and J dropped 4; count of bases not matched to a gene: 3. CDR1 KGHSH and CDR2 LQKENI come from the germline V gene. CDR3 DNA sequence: TGTGCCAGCTCACCCGGGACAGACGGAAACACCATATATTTT. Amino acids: CASSPGTDGNTIYF.

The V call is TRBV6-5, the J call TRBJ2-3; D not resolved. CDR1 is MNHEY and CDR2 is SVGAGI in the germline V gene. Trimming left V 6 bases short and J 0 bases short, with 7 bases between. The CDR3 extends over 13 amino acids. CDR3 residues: CASSLTSTDTQYF. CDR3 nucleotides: TGTGCCAGCAGCCTGACTAGCACAGATACGCAGTATTTT.

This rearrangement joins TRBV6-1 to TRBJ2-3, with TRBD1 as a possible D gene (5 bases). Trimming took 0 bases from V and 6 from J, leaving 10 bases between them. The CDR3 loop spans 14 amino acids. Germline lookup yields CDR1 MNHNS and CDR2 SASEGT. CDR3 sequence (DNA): TGTGCCAGCAGTGAAGCCGGTTCAGGGGATACGCAGTATTTT. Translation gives CASSEAGSGDTQYF.

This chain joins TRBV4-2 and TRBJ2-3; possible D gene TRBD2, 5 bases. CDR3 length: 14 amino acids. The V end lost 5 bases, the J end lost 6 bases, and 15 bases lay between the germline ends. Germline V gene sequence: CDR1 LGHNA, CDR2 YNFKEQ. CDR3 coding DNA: TGTGCCAGCAGCTCGCAGTGGCGGGCCGATACGCAGTATTTT. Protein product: CASSSQWRADTQYF.

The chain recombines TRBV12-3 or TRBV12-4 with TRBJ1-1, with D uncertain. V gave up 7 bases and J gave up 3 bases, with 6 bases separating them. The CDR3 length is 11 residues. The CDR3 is CASTRDTEAFF. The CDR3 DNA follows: TGTGCCAGCACGCGAGACACTGAAGCTTTCTTT.

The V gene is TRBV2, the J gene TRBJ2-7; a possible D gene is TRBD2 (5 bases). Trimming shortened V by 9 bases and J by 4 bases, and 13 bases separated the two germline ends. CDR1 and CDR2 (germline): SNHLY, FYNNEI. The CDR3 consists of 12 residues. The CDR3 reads CAREDRPYEQYF. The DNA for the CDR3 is TGTGCCAGGGAGGACCGACCTTACGAGCAGTACTTC.

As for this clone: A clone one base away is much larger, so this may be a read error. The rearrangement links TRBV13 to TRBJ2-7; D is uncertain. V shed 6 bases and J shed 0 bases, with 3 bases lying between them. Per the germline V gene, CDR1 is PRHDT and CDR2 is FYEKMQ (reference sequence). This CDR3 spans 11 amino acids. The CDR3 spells CASSSSYEQYF. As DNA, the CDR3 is TGTGCCAGCAGTTCCTCCTACGAGCAGTACTTC.

The CDR3 loop is CASSQDLKGNYEQYF. The CDR3 bases are TGTGCCAGCAGCCAAGATCTAAAGGGGAACTACGAGCAGTACTTC. V usage is TRBV14 and J usage is TRBJ2-7; possibly TRBD1 for D (5 bases). The CDR3 runs to 15 residues. The V end was cut by 0 bases, the J end by 3 bases, with 12 bases between. In germline, CDR1 is SGHDN, CDR2 FVKESK.

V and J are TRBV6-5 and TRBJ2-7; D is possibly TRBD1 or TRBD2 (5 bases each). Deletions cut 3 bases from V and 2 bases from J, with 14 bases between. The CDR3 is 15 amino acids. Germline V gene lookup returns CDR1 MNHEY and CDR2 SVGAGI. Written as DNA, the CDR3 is TGTGCCAGCAGTTATGTTTGGGGGAATACCTACGAGCAGTACTTC. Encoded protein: CASSYVWGNTYEQYF.

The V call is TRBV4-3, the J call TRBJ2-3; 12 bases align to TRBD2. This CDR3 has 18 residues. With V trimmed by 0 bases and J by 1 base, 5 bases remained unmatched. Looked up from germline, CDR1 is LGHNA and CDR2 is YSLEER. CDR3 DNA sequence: TGCGCCAGCAGCCAAGATGGCGGACTAGCGGGGCGCACAGATACGCAGTATTTT. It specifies CASSQDGGLAGRTDTQYF.

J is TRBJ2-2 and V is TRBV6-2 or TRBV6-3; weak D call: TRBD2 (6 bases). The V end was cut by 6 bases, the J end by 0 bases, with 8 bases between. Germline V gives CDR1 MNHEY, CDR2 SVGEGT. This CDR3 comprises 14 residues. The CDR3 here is CASSRDSNTGELFF. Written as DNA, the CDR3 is TGTGCCAGCAGCAGGGACTCGAACACCGGGGAGCTGTTTTTT.

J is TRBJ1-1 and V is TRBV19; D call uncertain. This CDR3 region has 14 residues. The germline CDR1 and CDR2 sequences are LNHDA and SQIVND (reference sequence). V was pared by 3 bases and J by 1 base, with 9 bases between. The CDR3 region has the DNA TGTGCCAGTAGTATGGGCAGGAGGAACACTGAAGCTTTCTTT. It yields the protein CASSMGRRNTEAFF. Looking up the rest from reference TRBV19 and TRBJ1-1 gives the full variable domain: DGGITQSPKYLFRKEGQNVTLSCEQNLNHDAMYWYRQDPGQGLRLIYYSQIVNDFQKGDIAEGYSVSREKKESFPLTVTSAQKNPTAFYLCASSMGRRNTEAFFGQGTRLTVV.

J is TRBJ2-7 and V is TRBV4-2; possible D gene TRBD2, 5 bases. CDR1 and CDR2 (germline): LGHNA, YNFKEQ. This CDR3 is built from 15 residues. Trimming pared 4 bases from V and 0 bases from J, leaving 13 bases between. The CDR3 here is CASSPRRGSSYEQYF. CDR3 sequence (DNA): TGTGCCAGCAGCCCCCGACGAGGGAGCTCCTACGAGCAGTACTTC.

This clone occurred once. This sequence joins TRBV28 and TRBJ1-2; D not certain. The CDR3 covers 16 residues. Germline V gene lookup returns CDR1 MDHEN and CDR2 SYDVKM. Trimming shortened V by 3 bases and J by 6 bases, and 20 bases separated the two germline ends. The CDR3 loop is CASSFVSGRRLNGYTF. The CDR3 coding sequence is TGTGCCAGCAGTTTCGTATCAGGTCGGAGGCTCAATGGCTACACCTTC.

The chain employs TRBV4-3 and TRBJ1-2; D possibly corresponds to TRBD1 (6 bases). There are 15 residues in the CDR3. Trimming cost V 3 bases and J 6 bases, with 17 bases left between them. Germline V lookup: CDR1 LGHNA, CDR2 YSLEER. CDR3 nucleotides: TGCGCCAGCAGCCATTCTAGGGCCCAGGGGAATGGCTACACCTTC. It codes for CASSHSRAQGNGYTF.

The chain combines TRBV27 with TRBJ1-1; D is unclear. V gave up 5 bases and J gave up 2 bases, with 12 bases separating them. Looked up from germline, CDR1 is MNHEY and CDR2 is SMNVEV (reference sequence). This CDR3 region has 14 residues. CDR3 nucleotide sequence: TGTGCCAGCAGTCCCGGACGGGCCAACACTGAAGCTTTCTTT. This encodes CASSPGRANTEAFF.